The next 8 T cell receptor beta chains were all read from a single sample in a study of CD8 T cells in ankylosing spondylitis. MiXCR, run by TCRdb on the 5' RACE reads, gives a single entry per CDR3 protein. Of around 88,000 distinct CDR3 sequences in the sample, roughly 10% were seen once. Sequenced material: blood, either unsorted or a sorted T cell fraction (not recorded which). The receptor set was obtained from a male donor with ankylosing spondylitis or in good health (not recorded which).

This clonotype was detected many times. This chain's CDR3 is CASSEEPGTEQYF. CDR3 sequence (DNA): TGTGCCAGCAGTGAAGAACCGGGAACCGAGCAGTACTTC. The V call is TRBV2, the J call TRBJ2-7, with D perhaps TRBD2 (5 bases). The CDR3 has 13 amino acids. In germline, CDR1 is SNHLY, CDR2 FYNNEI. The germline V and J ends were trimmed by 1 base and 6 bases, with 10 bases remaining between them.

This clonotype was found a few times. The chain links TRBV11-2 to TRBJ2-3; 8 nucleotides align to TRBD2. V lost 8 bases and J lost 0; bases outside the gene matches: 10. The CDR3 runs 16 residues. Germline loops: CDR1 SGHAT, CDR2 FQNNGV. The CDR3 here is CASLVGRGASTDTQYF. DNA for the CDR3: TGTGCCAGCCTCGTGGGGCGGGGGGCCAGCACAGATACGCAGTATTTT.

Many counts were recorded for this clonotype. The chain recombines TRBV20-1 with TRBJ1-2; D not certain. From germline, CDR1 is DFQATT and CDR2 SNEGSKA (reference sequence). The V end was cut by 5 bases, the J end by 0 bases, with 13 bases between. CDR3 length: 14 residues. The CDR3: CSADLERANYGYTF. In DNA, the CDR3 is TGCAGTGCTGACCTTGAGAGGGCTAACTATGGCTACACCTTC.

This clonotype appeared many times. The CDR3 is CASHAQSQETQYF. As DNA, the CDR3 is TGCGCCAGCCATGCACAGAGCCAAGAGACCCAGTACTTC. The chain recombines TRBV23-1 with TRBJ2-5; D remains ambiguous. TRBV23-1 is reported as an ORF; its role is uncertain. The CDR3 is made up of 13 amino acids. Trimming took 8 bases from V and 1 from J, leaving 11 bases between them.

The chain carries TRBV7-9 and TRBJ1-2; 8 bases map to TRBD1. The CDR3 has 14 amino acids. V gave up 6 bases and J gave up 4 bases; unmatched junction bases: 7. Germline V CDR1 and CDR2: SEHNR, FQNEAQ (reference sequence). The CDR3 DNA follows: TGTGCCAGCAGAAACCAGGGGGCTTCCTATGGCTACACCTTC. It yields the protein CASRNQGASYGYTF.

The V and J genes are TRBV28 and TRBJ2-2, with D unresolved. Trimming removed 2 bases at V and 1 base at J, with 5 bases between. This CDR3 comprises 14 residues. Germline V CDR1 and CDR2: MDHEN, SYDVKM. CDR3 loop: CASSLIGNTGELFF. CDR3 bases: TGTGCCAGCAGTTTAATCGGGAACACCGGGGAGCTGTTTTTT.

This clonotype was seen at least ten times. The CDR3 region is CASRPPKPPYNEQFF. The CDR3 coding sequence is TGTGCCAGCAGGCCACCTAAGCCCCCCTACAATGAGCAGTTCTTC. The rearrangement links TRBV27 to TRBJ2-1; D remains ambiguous. Germline V gene data show CDR1 as MNHEY and CDR2 as SMNVEV (reference sequence). Trimming removed 6 bases from V and 2 bases from J, with 14 bases in between. The length of the CDR3 is 15 residues.

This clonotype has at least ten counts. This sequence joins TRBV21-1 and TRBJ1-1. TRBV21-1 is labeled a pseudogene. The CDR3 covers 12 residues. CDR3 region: CASSKREREAFF. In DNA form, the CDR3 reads TGTGCCAGCAGCAAAAGGGAGAGAGAAGCTTTCTTT.